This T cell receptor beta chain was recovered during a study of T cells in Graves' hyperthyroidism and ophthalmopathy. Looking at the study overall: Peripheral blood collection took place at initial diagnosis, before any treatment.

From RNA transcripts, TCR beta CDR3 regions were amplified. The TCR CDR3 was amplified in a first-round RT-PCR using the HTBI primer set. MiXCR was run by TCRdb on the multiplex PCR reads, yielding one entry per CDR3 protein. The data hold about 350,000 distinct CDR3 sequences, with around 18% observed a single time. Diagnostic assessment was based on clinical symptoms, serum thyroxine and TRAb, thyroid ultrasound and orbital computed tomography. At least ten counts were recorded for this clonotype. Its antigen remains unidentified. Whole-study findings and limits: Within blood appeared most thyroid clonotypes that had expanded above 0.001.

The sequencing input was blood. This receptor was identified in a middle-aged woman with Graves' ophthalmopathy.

The CDR3 region has the DNA TGTGCCATCAGTGGTGGCGGGAGGGAGTTTGCGGCCAAAAACATTCAGTACTTC. It yields the protein CAISGGGREFAAKNIQYF. The gene calls are TRBV10-3 and TRBJ2-4; TRBD2 matches at 9 bases. CDR1 is ENHRY, CDR2 SYGVKD, per germline. V dropped 4 bases and J dropped 1; count of bases not matched to a gene: 11. CDR3 size: 18 residues.